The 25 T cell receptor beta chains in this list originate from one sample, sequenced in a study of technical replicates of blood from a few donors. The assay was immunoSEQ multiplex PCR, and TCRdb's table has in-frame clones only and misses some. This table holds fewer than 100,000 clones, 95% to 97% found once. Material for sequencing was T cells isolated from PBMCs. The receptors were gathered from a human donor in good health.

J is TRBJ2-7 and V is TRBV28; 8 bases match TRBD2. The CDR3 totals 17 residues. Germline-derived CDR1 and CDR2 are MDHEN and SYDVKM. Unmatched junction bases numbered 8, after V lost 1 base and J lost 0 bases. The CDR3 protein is CASSLSGSGVISYEQYF. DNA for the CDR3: TGTGCCAGCAGTTTATCTGGTAGCGGGGTTATCTCCTACGAGCAGTACTTC.

DNA of the CDR3: TGTGCCAGCTTACAACCGGGACAGGGGCCCGGTGAGCAGTTCTTC. Translated: CASLQPGQGPGEQFF. This chain links TRBV6-5 with TRBJ2-1, with TRBD1 identical over 10 bases. V lost 8 bases, J lost 9 bases, and 13 bases stayed unmatched. Germline lookup yields CDR1 MNHEY and CDR2 SVGAGI. The CDR3 loop spans 15 amino acids.

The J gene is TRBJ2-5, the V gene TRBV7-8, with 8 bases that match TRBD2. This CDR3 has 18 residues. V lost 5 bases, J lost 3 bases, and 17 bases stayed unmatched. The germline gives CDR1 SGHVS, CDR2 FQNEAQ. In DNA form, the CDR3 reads TGTGCCAGCAGCGGCGGGACTTTAGCGGGATATTGGGAAGAGACCCAGTACTTC. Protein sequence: CASSGGTLAGYWEETQYF.

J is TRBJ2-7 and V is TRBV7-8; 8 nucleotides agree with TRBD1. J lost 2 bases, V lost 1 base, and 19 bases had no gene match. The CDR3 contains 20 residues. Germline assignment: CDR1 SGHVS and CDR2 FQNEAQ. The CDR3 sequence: CASSLVEGVRGTGNPYEQYF. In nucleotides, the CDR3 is TGTGCCAGCAGCTTAGTAGAGGGGGTGAGGGGGACAGGAAACCCCTACGAGCAGTACTTC.

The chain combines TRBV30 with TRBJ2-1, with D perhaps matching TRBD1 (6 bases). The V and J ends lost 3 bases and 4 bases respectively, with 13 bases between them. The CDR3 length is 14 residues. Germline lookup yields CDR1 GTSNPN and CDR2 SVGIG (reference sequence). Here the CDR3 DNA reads TGTGCCTGGAGAGGCTTTCAGGGGTACAATGAGCAGTTCTTC. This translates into CAWRGFQGYNEQFF.

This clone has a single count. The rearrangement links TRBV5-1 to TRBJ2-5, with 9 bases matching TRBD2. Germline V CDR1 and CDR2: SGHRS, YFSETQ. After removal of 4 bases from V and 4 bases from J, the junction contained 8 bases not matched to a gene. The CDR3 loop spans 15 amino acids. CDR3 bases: TGCGCCAGCAGCGCACAGACTAGCGGAGGAGAGACCCAGTACTTC. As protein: CASSAQTSGGETQYF.

CDR3 coding DNA: TGTGCCACCAGTGGGGCTCCGACTAATGAAAAACTGTTTTTT. Its translation is CATSGAPTNEKLFF. The chain carries TRBV15 and TRBJ1-4; possible D gene TRBD1, 5 bases. Germline V lookup: CDR1 LNHNV, CDR2 YYDKDF (reference sequence). The ends were cut back, 6 bases at V and 2 bases at J, with 10 bases in the middle. CDR3 length equals 14 residues.

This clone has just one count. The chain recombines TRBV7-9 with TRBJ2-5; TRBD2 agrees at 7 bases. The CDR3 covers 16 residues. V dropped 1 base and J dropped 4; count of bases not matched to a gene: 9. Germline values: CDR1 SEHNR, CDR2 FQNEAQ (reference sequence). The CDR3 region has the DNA TGTGCCAGCAGCTTAGAGGTGGGAGGGAGCCCAGAGACCCAGTACTTC. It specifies CASSLEVGGSPETQYF.

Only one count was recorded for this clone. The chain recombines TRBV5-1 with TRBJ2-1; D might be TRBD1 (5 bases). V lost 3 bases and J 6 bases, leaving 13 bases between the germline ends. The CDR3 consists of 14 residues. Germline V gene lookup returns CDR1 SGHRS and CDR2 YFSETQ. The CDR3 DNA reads TGCGCCAGCAGCTCACGGACAAGGGGCAATGAGCAGTTCTTC. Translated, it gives CASSSRTRGNEQFF.

CDR3: CASSRGTSGTYEQYF. CDR3 sequence (DNA): TGTGCCAGCAGCCGGGGGACTAGCGGGACCTACGAGCAGTACTTC. The chain carries TRBV6-5 and TRBJ2-7, with 13 bases matching TRBD2. The germline CDR1 and CDR2 sequences are MNHEY and SVGAGI. V was pared by 6 bases and J by 2 bases, with 4 bases of the junction left unmatched. The CDR3 covers 15 residues.

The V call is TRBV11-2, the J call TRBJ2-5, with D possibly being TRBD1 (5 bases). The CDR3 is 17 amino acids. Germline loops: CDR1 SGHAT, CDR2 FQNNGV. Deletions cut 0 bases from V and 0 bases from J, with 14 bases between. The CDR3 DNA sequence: TGTGCCAGCAGCTTAGATCAGTTTTCAGGGAACCAAGAGACCCAGTACTTC. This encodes CASSLDQFSGNQETQYF.

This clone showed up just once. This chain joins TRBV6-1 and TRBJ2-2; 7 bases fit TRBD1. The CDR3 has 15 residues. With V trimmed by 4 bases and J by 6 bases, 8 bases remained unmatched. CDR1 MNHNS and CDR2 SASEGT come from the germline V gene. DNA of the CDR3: TGTGCCAGCAGTGCCCTACAGGGGAAGGCCGGGGAGCTGTTTTTT. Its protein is CASSALQGKAGELFF.

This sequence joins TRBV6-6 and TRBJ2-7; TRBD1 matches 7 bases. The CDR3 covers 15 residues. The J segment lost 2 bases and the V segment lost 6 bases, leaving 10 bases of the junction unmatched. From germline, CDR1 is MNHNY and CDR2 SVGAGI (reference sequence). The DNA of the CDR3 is TGTGCCAGCAGAGACGGGGACAGCGGCACCTACGAGCAGTACTTC. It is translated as CASRDGDSGTYEQYF.

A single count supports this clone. This chain's CDR3 is CASSLTGVHTEAFF. CDR3 DNA sequence: TGTGCCAGCAGCCTAACAGGGGTGCACACTGAAGCTTTCTTT. The chain recombines TRBV5-4 with TRBJ1-1; 7 bases map to TRBD1. Germline trimming cut 4 bases from V and 3 bases from J; bases unmatched to any gene: 6. This CDR3 contains 14 residues. The germline gives CDR1 SGHNT, CDR2 YYREEE (reference sequence).

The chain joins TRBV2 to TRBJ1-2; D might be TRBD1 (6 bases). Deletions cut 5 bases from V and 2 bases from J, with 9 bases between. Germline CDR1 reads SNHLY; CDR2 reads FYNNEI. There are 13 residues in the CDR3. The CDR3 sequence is CASSRTANYGYTF. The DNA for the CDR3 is TGTGCCAGCAGTCGGACAGCAAACTATGGCTACACCTTC.

This CDR3 is CAWSARGSSGRKAFF. As DNA, the CDR3 is TGTGCCTGGAGTGCCCGAGGATCGTCCGGCCGAAAAGCTTTCTTT. The chain recombines TRBV30 with TRBJ1-1, with D unclear. Germline V lookup: CDR1 GTSNPN, CDR2 SVGIG (reference sequence). With 1 base removed from V and 9 bases from J, the gap between germline ends came to 21 bases. The CDR3 is made up of 15 amino acids.

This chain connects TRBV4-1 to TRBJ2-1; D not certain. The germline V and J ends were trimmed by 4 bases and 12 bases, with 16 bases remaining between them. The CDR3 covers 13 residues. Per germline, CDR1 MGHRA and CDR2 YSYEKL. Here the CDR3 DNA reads TGCGCCAGCAGCCCTCCAGCTGGGCTCGGGCAGTTCTTC. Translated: CASSPPAGLGQFF.

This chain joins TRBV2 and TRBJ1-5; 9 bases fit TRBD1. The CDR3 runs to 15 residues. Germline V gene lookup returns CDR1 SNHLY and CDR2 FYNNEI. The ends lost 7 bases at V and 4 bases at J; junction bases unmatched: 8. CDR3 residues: CASIKEGQGNQPQHF. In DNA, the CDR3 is TGTGCCAGCATCAAGGAGGGACAGGGAAATCAGCCCCAGCATTTT.

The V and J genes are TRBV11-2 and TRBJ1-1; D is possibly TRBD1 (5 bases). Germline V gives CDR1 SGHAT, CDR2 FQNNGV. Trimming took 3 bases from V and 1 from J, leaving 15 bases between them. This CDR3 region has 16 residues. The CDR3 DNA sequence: TGTGCCAGCAGCTTGCCCAACCCGACAGAGAACACTGAAGCTTTCTTT. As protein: CASSLPNPTENTEAFF. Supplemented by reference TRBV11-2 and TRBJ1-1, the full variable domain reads EAGVAQSPRYKIIEKRQSVAFWCNPISGHATLYWYQQILGQGPKLLIQFQNNGVVDDSQLPKDRFSAERLKGVDSTLKIQPAKLEDSAVYLCASSLPNPTENTEAFFGQGTRLTVV.

CDR3 protein: CAWSPGGITDTQYF. CDR3 in DNA: TGTGCCTGGTCCCCGGGGGGAATCACAGATACGCAGTATTTT. V gene TRBV30 combines with J gene TRBJ2-3, with 7 bases matching TRBD2. J was trimmed by 2 bases and V by 5 bases; bases with no gene match: 7. The germline gives CDR1 GTSNPN, CDR2 SVGIG (reference sequence). CDR3 length: 14 residues.

The chain's CDR3 is CASSYPGTGFPEAFF. CDR3 DNA sequence: TGTGCCAGCAGTTACCCCGGGACAGGTTTCCCTGAAGCTTTCTTT. The V and J genes are TRBV6-5 and TRBJ1-1, with 8 nucleotides matching TRBD1. The trim removed 2 bases at V and 6 bases at J, leaving 8 bases unmatched. Germline-derived CDR1 and CDR2 are MNHEY and SVGAGI. The CDR3 runs to 15 residues.

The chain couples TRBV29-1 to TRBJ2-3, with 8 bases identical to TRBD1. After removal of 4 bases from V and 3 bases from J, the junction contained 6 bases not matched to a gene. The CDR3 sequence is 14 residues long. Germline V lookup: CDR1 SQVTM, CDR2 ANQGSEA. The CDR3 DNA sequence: TGCAGCGTTGCAGGGGGCGGCCTGACAGATACGCAGTATTTT. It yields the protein CSVAGGGLTDTQYF.

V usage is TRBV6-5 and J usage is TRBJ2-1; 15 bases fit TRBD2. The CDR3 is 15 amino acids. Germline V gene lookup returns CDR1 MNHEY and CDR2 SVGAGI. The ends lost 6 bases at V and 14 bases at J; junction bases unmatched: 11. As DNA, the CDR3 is TGTGCCAGCAGGAGGAGAGGGACTAGCGGGGGGTCTGAGTTCTTC. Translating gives CASRRRGTSGGSEFF.

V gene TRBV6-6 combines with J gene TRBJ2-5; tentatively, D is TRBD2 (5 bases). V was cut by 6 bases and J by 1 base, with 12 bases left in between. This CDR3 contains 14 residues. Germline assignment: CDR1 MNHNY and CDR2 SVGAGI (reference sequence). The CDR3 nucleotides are TGTGCCAGCAGGGACGGAGGAACCCAAGAGACCCAGTACTTC. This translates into CASRDGGTQETQYF.

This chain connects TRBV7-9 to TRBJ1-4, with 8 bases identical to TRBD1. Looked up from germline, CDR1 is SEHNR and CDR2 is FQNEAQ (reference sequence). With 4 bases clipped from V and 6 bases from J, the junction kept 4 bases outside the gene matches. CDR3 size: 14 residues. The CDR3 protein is CASSSDRGDEKLFF. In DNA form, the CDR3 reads TGTGCCAGCAGCTCAGACAGGGGAGATGAAAAACTGTTTTTT.